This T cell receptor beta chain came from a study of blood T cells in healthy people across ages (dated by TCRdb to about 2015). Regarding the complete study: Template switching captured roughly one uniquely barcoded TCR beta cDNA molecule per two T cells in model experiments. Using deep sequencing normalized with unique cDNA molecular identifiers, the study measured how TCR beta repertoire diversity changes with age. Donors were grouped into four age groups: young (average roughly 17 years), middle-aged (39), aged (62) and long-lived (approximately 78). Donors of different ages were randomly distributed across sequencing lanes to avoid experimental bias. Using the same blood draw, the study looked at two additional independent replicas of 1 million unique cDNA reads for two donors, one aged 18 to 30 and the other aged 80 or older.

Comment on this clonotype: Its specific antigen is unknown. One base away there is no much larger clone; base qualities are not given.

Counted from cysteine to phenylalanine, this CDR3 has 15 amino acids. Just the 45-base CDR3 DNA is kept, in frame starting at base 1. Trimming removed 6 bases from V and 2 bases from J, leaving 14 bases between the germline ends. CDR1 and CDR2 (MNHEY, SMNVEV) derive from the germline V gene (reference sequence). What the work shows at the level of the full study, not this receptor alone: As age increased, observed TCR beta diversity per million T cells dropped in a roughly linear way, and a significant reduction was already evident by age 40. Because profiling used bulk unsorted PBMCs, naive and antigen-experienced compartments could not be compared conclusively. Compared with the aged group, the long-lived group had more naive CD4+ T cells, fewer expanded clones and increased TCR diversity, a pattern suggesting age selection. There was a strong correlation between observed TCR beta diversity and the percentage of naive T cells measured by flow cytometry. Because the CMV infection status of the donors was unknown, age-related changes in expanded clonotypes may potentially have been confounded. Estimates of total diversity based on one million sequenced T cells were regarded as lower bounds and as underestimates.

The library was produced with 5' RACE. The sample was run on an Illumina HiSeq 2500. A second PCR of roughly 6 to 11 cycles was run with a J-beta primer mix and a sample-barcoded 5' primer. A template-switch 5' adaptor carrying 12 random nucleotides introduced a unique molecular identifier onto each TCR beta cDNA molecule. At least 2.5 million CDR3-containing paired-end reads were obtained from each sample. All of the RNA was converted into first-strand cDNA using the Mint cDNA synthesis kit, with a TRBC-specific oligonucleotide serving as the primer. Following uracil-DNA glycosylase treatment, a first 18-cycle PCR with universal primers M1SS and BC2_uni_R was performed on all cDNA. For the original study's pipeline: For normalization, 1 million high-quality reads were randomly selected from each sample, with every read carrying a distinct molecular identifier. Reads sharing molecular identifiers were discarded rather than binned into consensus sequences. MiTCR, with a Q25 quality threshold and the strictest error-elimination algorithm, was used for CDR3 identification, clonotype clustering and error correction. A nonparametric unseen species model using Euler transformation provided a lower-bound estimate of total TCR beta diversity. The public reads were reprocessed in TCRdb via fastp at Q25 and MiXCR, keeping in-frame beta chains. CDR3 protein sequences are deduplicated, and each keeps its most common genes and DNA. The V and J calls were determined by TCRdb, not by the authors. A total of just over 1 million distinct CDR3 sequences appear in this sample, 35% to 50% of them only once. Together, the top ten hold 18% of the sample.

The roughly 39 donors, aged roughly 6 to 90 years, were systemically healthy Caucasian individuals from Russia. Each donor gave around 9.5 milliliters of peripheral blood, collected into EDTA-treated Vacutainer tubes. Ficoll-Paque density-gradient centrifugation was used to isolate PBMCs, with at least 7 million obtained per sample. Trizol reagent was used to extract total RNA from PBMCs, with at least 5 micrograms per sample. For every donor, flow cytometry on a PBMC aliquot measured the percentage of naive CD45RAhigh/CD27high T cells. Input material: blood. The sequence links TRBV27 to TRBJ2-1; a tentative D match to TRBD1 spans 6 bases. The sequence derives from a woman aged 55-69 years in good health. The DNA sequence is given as TGTGCCAGCAGCCGCTACAGGGTTACCTACAATGAGCAGTTCTTC. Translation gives CASSRYRVTYNEQFF.